This T cell receptor (beta chain) was identified in a study of blood T cell repertoires in COVID-19. Assay: immunoSEQ multiplex PCR; the TCRdb copy retains only in-frame clones and omits some. Here the sample spans about 220,000 clones, more than 65% being singletons. Unmatched junction bases numbered 6, after V lost 1 base and J lost 3 bases. The CDR3 is made up of 16 amino acids. Looked up from germline, CDR1 is SGHRS and CDR2 is YFSETQ. The rearrangement uses TRBV5-1 and TRBJ2-3; 9 bases fit TRBD2. The source material was peripheral blood. The TCR comes from a man aged 50-59 years with active or convalescent COVID-19. DNA of the CDR3: TGCGCCAGCAGCTTGCAGAGTAGCGGGGGTACAGATACGCAGTATTTT. Protein product: CASSLQSSGGTDTQYF.